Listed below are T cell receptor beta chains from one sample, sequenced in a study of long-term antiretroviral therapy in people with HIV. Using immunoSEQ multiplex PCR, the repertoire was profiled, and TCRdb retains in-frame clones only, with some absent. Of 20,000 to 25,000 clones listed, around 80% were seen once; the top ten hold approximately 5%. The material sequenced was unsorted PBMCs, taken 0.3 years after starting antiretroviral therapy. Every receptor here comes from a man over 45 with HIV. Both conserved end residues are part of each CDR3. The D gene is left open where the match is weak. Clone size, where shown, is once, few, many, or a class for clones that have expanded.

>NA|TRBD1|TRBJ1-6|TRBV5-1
TGCGCCAGCAGCTTAACTCCGGGACAGGGGTTCTCACCCCTCCACTTT
CASSLTPGQGFSPLHF
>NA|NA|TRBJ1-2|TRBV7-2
TGTGCCAGCATGCCCGGGCCGTACTCGAAGGGCAACTATGGCTACACCTTC
CASMPGPYSKGNYGYTF
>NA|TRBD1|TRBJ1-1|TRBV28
TGTGCCAGCAGTCCCACCCTGGACAGGGGTTCGGCTTTCTTT
CASSPTLDRGSAFF
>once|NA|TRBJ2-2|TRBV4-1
TGCGCCAGCAGCCCAAGGGTGACCGGGGAGCTGTTTTTT
CASSPRVTGELFF
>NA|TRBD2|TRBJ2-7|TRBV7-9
TGTGCCAGCAGCTCCGAGCAGCGGGGGAGCTACGAGCAGTACTTC
CASSSEQRGSYEQYF
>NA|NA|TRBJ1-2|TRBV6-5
TGTGCCAGCAGTTACTCCCGGGGTAAAGGCTATGGCTACACCTTC
CASSYSRGKGYGYTF
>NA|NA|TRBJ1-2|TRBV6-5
TGTGCCAGCAGTCTAAATTCCTGGACCTATGGCTACACCTTC
CASSLNSWTYGYTF
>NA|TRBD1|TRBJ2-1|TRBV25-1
TGTGCCAGCAGAAGACAGGGGGCGCGCAATGAGCAGTTCTTC
CASRRQGARNEQFF
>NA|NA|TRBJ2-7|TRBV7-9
TGTGCCAGCAGCTTACAGGGGGGGGCCTCCTACGAGCAGTACTTC
CASSLQGGASYEQYF
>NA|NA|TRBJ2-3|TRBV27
TGTGCCAGCAGTCCGGGGACCACGGATACGCAGTATTTT
CASSPGTTDTQYF
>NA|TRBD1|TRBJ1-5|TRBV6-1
TGTGCCAGCATTAGGGACAGATCCTTCAATCAGCCCCAGCATTTT
CASIRDRSFNQPQHF
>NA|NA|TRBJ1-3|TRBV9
TGTGCCAGCAGCCCAGGCCTGAAACACACCATATATTTT
CASSPGLKHTIYF
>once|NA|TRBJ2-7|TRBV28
TGTGCCAGCAGGATGACAAGCCTCTCCTACGAGCAGTACTTC
CASRMTSLSYEQYF
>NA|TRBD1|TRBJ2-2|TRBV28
TGTGCCAGCAGTTCCTCCGGGACAGGAGGGAAGGGGGAGCTGTTTTTT
CASSSSGTGGKGELFF
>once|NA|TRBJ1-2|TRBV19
TGTGCCAGTAGTATAGGCGGGGTATCGGACTATGGCTACACCTTC
CASSIGGVSDYGYTF
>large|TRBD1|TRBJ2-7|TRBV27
TGTGCCAGCAGTCCAGCCCCCGGGACAGGTAACTACGAGCAGTACTTC
CASSPAPGTGNYEQYF
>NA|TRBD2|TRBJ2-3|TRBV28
TGTGCCAGCAGCCCTAGGGGAGGGCCCACAGATACGCAGTATTTT
CASSPRGGPTDTQYF
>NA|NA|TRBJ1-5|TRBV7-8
TGTGCCAGCAGCTTAGGTTATAGCAATCAGCCCCAGCATTTT
CASSLGYSNQPQHF
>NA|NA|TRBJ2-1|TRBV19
TGTGCCAGTAGTGGGCGACGGCGGGTGACTGAGCAGTTCTTC
CASSGRRRVTEQFF
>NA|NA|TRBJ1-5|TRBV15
TGTGCCACCAGCACCTATCTGCGGGGGGCGGCGGAGGATTGGGATCAGCCCCAGCATTTT
CATSTYLRGAAEDWDQPQHF
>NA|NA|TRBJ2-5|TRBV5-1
TGCGCCAGCAGCGGCCGGGACCTCCAAGAGACCCAGTACTTC
CASSGRDLQETQYF
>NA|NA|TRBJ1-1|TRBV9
TGTGCCAGCAGCGTAGTGGCCCACCGGTCTGAAGCTTTCTTT
CASSVVAHRSEAFF
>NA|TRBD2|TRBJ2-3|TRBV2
TGTGCCAGCAGTGTGACTAGCGGGGGAGATACGCAGTATTTT
CASSVTSGGDTQYF
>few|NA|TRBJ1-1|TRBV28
TGTGCCAGCATAAGATTCGACAGTTCGAACACTGAAGCTTTCTTT
CASIRFDSSNTEAFF
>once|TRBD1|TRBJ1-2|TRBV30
TGTGCCTGGATGGGGACAGGATATGGCTACACCTTC
CAWMGTGYGYTF
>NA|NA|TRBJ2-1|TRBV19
TGTGCCAGTAGTACTGGGGGCTTCAATGAGCAGTTCTTC
CASSTGGFNEQFF
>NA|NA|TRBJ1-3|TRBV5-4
TGTGCCAGCAGCCGGGGGGTATCCGGAAACACCATATATTTT
CASSRGVSGNTIYF
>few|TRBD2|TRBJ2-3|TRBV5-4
TGTGCCAGCAGCTTGGTTAGGACTAGCGGGAGGGGAACAGATACGCAGTATTTT
CASSLVRTSGRGTDTQYF